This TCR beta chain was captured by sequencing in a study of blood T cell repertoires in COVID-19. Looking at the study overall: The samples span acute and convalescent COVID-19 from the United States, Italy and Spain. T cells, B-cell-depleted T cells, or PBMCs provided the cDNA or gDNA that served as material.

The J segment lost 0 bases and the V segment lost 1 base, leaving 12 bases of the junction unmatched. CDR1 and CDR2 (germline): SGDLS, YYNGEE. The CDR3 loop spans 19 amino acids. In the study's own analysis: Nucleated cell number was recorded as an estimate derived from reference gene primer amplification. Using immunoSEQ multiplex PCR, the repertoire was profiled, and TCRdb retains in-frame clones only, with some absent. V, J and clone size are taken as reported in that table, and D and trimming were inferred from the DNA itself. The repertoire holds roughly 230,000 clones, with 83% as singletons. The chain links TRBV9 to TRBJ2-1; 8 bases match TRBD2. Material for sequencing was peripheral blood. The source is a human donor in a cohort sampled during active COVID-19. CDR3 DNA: TGTGCCAGCAGCGTAAGGCCCCCCTTAAGCGGGGGCTCCTACAATGAGCAGTTCTTC. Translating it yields CASSVRPPLSGGSYNEQFF.